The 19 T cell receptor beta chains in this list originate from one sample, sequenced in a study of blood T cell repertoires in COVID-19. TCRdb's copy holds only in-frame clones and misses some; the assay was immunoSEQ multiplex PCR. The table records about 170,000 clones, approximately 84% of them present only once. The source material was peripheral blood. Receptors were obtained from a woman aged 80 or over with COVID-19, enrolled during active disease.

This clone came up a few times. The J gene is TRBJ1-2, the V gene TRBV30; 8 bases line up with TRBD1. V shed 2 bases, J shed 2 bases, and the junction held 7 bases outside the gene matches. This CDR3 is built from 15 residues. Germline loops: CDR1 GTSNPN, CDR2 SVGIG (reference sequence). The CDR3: CAWSFAWTGNYGYTF. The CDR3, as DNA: TGTGCCTGGAGTTTCGCTTGGACAGGGAACTATGGCTACACCTTC.

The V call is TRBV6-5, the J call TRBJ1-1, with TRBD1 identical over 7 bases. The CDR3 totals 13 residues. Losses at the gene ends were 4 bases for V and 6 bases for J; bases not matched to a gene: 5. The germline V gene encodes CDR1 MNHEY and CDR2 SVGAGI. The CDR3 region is CASSSRGVAEAFF. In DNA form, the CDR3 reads TGTGCCAGCAGTTCCAGGGGGGTGGCTGAAGCTTTCTTT.

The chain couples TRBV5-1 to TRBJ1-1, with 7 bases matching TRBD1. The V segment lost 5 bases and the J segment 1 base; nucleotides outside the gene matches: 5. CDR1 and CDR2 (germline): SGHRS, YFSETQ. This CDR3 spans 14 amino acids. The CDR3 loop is CASRRDSQNTEAFF. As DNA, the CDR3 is TGCGCCAGCAGACGGGACAGCCAGAACACTGAAGCTTTCTTT.

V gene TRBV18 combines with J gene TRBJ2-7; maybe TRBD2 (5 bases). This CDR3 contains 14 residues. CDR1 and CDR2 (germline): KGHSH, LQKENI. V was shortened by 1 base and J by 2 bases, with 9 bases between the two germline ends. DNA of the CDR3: TGTGCCAGCTCACCACGAGGGAAGCCCTACGAGCAGTACTTC. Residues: CASSPRGKPYEQYF.

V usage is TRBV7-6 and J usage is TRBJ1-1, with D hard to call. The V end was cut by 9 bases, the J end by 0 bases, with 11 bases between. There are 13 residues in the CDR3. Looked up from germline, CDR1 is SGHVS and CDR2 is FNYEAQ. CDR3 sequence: CASGRDLNTEAFF. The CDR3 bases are TGTGCCAGTGGCCGTGATTTGAACACTGAAGCTTTCTTT.

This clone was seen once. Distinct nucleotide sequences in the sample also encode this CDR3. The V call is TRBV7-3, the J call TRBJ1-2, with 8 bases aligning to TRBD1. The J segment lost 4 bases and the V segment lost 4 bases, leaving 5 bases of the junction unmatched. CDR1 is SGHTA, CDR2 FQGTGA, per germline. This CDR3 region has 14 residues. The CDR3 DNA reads TGTGCCAGCAGCTCGACAGGGGCCGGCTATGGCTACACCTTC. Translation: CASSSTGAGYGYTF.

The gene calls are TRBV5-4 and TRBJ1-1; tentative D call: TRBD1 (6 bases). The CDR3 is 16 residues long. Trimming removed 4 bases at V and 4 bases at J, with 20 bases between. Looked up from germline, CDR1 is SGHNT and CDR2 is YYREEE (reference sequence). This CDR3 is CASSLGGARAGTEAFF. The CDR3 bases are TGTGCCAGCAGCCTCGGGGGGGCCAGGGCGGGCACTGAAGCTTTCTTT.

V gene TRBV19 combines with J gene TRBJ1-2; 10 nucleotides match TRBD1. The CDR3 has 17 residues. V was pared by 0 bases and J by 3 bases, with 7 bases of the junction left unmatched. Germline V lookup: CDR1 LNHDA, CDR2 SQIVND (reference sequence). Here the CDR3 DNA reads TGTGCCAGTAGTATAGATCCCGGGACAGGGGTTTACTATGGCTACACCTTC. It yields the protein CASSIDPGTGVYYGYTF.

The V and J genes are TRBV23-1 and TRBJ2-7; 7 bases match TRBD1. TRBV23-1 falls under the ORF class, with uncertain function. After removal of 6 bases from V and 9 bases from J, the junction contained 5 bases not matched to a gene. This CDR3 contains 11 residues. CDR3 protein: CASSSRGLQYF. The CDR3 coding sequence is TGCGCCAGCAGCTCCAGGGGGTTGCAGTACTTC.

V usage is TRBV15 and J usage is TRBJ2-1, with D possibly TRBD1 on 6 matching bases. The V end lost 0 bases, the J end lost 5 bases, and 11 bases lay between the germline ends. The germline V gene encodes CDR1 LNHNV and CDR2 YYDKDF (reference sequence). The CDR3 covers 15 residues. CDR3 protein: CATSRDQRGNNEQFF. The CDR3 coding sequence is TGTGCCACCAGCAGAGATCAAAGGGGGAACAATGAGCAGTTCTTC.

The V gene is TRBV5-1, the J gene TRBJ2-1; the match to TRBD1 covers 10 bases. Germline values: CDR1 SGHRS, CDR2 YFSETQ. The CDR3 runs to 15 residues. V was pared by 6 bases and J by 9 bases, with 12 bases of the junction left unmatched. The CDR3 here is CASNPSGTGVGEQFF. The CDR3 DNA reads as TGCGCCAGCAACCCCTCCGGGACAGGGGTTGGTGAGCAGTTCTTC.

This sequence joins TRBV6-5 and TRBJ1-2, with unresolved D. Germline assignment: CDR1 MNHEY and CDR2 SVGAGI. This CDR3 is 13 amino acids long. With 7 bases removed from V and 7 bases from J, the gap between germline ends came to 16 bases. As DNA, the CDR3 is TGTGCCAGCACTTTCTCTTTGGGGAGTGGCTACACCTTC. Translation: CASTFSLGSGYTF.

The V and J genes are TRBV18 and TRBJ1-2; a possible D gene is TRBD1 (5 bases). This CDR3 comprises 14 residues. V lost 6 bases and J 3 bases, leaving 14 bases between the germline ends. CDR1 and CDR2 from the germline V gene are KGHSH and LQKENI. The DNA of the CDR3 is TGTGCCAGCTCCCCTACGACAGAGGACTATGGCTACACCTTC. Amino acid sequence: CASSPTTEDYGYTF.

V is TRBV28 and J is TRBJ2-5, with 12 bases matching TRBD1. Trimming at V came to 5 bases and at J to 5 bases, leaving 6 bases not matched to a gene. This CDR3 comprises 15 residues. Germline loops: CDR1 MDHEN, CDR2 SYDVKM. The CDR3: CASSTGTGGSETQYF. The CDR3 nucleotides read TGTGCCAGCAGTACCGGGACAGGGGGCAGTGAGACCCAGTACTTC.

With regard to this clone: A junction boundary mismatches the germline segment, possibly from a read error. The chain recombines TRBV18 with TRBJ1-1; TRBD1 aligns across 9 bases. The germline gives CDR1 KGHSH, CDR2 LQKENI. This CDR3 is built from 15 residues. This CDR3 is CASSPQGAWNTEAFF. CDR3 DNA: TGTGCCAGCTCCCCACAGGGGGCTTGGAACACTGAAGCTTTCTTT.

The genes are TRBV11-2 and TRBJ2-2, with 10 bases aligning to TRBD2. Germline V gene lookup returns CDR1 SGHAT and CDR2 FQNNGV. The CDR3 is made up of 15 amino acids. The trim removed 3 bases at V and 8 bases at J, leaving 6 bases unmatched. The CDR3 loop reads CASSLSGRVSGELFF. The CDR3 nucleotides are TGTGCCAGCAGCTTGAGCGGGAGGGTTTCGGGGGAGCTGTTTTTT. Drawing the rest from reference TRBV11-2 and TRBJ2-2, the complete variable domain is EAGVAQSPRYKIIEKRQSVAFWCNPISGHATLYWYQQILGQGPKLLIQFQNNGVVDDSQLPKDRFSAERLKGVDSTLKIQPAKLEDSAVYLCASSLSGRVSGELFFGEGSRLTVL.

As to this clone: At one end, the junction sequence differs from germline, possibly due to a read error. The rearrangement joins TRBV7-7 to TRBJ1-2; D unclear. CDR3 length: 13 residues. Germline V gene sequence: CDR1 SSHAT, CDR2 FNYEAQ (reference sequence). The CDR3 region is CASSLLQSYGYTF. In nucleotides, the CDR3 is TGTGCTAGCAGCTTACTACAGAGCTATGGCTACACCTTC.

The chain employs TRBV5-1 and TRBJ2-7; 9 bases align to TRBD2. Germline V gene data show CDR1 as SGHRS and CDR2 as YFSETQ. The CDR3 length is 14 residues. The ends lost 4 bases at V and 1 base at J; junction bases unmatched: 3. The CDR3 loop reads CASSIAGASYEQYF. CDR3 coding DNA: TGCGCCAGCAGCATAGCGGGAGCTTCCTACGAGCAGTACTTC.

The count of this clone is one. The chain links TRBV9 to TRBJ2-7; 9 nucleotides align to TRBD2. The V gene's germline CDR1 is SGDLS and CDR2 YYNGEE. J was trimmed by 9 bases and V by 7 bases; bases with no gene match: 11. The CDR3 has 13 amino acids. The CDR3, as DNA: TGTGCCAGCGGGTCAGCGGGGGGCTCAGGGCAGTACTTC. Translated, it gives CASGSAGGSGQYF. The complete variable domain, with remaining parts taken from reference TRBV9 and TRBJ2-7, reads DSGVTQTPKHLITATGQRVTLRCSPRSGDLSVYWYQQSLDQGLQFLIQYYNGEERAKGNILERFSAQQFPDLHSELNLSSLELGDSALYFCASGSAGGSGQYFGPGTRLTVT.